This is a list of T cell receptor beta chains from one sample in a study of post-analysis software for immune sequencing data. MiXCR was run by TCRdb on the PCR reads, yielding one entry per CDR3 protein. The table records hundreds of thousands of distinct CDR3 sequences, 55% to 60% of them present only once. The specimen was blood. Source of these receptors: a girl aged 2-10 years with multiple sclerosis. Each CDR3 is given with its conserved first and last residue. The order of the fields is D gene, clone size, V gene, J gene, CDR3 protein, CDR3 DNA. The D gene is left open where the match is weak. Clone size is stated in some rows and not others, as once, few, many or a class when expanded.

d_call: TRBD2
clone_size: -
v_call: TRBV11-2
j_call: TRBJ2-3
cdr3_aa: CASSWGLAGVSSTDTQYF
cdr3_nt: TGTGCCAGCTCCTGGGGACTAGCGGGGGTATCTAGCACAGATACGCAGTATTTT

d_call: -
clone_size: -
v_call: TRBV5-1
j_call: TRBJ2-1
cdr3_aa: CAQFEQFF
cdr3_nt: TGCGCCCAGTTTGAGCAGTTCTTC

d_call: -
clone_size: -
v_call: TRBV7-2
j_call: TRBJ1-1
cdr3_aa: CACSSHPGSTEAFF
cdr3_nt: TGTGCCTGCAGCTCCCATCCAGGGTCCACTGAAGCTTTCTTT

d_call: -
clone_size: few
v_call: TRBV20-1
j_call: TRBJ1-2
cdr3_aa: CSARGQPANYGYTF
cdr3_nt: TGCAGTGCTAGAGGACAGCCAGCTAACTATGGCTACACCTTC

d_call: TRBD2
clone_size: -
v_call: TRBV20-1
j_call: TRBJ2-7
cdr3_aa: CSATRSGSLPGEQYF
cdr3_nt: TGCAGTGCTACAAGAAGCGGGAGCCTTCCCGGCGAGCAGTACTTC

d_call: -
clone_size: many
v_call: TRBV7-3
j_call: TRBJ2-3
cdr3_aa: CASSLTSGGTDTQYF
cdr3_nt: TGTGCCAGCAGCTTAACTAGCGGAGGCACAGATACGCAGTATTTT

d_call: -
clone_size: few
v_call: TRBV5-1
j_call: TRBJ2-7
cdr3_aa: CASSLTGGVFEQYF
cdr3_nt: TGCGCCAGCAGCTTGACAGGGGGGGTCTTCGAGCAGTACTTC

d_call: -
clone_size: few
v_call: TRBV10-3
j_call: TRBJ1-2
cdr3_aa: CAISEDRRDYGYTF
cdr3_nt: TGTGCCATCAGTGAGGACAGGAGAGACTATGGCTACACCTTC

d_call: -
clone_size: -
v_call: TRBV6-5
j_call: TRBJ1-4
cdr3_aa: CASSGPRAANEKLFF
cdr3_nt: TGTGCCAGCAGTGGGCCCAGGGCGGCTAATGAAAAACTGTTTTTT

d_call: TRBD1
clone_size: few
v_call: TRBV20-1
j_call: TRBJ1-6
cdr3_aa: CSASWDSNSPLHF
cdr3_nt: TGCAGTGCTAGTTGGGACAGCAATTCACCCCTCCACTTT

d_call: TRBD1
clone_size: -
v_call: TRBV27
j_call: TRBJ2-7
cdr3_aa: CASSQRTGPTYEQYF
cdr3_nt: TGTGCCAGCAGTCAAAGGACAGGGCCCACCTACGAGCAGTACTTC

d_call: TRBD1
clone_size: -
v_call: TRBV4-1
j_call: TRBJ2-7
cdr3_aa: CASSQPGQGSDEQYF
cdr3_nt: TGCGCCAGCAGCCAACCGGGACAGGGTTCTGACGAGCAGTACTTC

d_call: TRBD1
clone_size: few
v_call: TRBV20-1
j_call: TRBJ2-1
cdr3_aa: CSAVPVGQGWNEQFF
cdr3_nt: TGCAGTGCTGTCCCGGTAGGACAGGGATGGAATGAGCAGTTCTTC

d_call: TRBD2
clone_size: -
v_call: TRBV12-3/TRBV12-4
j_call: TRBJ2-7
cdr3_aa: CAGSSGGRAYEQYF
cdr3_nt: TGTGCCGGCAGCTCGGGGGGTCGAGCCTACGAGCAGTACTTC

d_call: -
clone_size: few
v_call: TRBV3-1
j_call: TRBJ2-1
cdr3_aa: CATAQASIYNEQFF
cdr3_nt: TGTGCCACCGCCCAGGCCTCCATCTACAATGAGCAGTTCTTC

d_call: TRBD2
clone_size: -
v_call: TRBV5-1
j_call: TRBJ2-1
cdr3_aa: CASSSSGSNEQFF
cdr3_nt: TGCGCCAGCAGCTCTAGCGGGAGCAATGAGCAGTTCTTC

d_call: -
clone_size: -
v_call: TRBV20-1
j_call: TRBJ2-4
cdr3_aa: CSAPGLAKNIQYF
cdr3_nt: TGCAGTGCACCGGGGCTAGCCAAAAACATTCAGTACTTC

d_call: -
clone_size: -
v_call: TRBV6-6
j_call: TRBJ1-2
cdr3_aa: CASSFGETGYTF
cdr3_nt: TGTGCCAGCAGTTTTGGGGAAACTGGCTACACCTTC

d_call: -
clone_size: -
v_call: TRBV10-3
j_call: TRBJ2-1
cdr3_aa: CAISESGAREQFF
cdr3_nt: TGTGCCATCAGTGAGTCGGGGGCAAGGGAGCAGTTCTTC

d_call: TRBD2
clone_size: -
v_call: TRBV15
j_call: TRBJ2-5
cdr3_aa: CATSTTPGLAGNEQYF
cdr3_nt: TGTGCCACCAGCACTACCCCGGGACTAGCGGGGAATGAGCAGTACTTC

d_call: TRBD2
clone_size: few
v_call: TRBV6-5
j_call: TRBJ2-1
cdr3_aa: CASRRSGLAGVNEQFF
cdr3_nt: TGTGCCAGCAGACGATCGGGACTAGCGGGCGTCAATGAGCAGTTCTTC

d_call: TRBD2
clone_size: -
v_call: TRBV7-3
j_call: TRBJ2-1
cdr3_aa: CASSLRASGSEQFF
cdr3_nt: TGTGCCAGCAGCTTAAGGGCTAGCGGGAGTGAGCAGTTCTTC

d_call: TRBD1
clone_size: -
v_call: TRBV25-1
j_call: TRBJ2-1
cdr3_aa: CASSEFGTGDNEQFF
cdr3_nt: TGTGCCAGCAGTGAATTCGGGACAGGGGACAATGAGCAGTTCTTC

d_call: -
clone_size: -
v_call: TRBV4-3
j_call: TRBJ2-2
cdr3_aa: CASSRRGSTGELFF
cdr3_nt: TGCGCCAGCAGCAGGAGAGGATCCACCGGGGAGCTGTTTTTT

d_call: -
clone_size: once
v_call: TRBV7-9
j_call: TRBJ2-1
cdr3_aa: CASSPQQGHSAYNEQFF
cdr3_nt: TGTGCCAGCAGCCCCCAGCAGGGACACTCCGCCTACAATGAGCAGTTCTTC

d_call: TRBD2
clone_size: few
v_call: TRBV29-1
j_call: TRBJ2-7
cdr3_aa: CSVSRLAEITYEQYF
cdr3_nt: TGCAGCGTGTCCCGACTAGCGGAGATTACCTACGAGCAGTACTTC

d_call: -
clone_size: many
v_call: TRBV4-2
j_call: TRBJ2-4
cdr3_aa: CASSQEARAENIQYF
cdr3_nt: TGTGCCAGCAGCCAAGAAGCCAGGGCGGAAAACATTCAGTACTTC

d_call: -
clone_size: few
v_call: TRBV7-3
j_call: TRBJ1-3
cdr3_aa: CATSDSAGNTIYF
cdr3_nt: TGTGCCACCTCAGACAGCGCTGGAAACACCATATATTTT

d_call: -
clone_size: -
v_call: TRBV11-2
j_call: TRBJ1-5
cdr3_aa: CASSFPRGGKQSNQPQHF
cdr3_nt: TGTGCCAGCAGCTTCCCCCGAGGCGGGAAACAAAGCAATCAGCCCCAGCATTTT

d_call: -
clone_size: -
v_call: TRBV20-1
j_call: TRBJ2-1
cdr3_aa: CSARDLFYNEQFF
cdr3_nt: TGCAGTGCTAGAGACCTTTTCTACAATGAGCAGTTCTTC

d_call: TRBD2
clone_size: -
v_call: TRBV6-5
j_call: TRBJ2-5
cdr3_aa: CASSYPESGSNIQETQYF
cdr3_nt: TGTGCCAGCAGTTACCCCGAAAGCGGGAGCAACATTCAAGAGACCCAGTACTTC

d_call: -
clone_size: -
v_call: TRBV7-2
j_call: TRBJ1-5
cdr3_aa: CASSLIFGGNQPQHF
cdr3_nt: TGTGCCAGCAGCTTAATTTTCGGGGGCAATCAGCCCCAGCATTTT

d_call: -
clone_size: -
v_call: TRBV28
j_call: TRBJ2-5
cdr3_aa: CASSLYGRRRETQYF
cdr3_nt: TGTGCCAGCAGCCTCTACGGACGGCGGCGGGAGACCCAGTACTTC

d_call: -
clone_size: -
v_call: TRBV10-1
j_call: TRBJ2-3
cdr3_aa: CASSESKVPGDTQYF
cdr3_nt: TGCGCCAGCAGTGAGTCGAAGGTCCCCGGAGATACGCAGTATTTT

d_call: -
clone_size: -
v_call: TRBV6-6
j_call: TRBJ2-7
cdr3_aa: CASSLDRRGTYGQYF
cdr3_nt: TGTGCCAGCAGCCTCGACCGCAGGGGAACCTACGGGCAGTACTTC

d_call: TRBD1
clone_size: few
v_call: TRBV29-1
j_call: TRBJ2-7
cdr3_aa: CSVEGLDRADEQYF
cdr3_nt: TGCAGCGTTGAAGGGCTGGACAGGGCAGACGAGCAGTACTTC

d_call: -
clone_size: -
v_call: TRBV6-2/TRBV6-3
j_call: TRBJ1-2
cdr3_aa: CASSGRTRGYTF
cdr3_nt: TGTGCCAGCAGTGGGAGGACGCGCGGCTACACCTTC

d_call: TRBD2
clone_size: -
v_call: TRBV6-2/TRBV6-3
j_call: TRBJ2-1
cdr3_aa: CASSYSLAGGKSSYNEQFF
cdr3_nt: TGTGCCAGCAGTTACTCTTTGGCGGGGGGCAAGAGCTCCTACAATGAGCAGTTCTTC

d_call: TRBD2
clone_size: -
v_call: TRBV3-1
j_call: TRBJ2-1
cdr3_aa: CASSPGTSGRLGGQFF
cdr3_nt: TGTGCCAGCAGCCCAGGGACTAGCGGGCGCCTGGGGGGGCAGTTCTTC

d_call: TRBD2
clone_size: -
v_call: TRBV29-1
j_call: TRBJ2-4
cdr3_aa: CSVSEVGGSGEQYF
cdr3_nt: TGCAGCGTTTCCGAGGTGGGCGGGAGCGGAGAGCAGTACTTC

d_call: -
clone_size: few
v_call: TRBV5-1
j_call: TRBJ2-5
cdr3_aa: CASSLSGRTQETQYF
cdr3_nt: TGCGCCAGCAGCTTGTCAGGAAGGACCCAAGAGACCCAGTACTTC

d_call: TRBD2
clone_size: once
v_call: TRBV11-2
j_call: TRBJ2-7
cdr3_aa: CASRQGLAGGLRSYEQYF
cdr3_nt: TGTGCCAGCAGACAAGGACTAGCGGGAGGGCTCCGCTCCTACGAGCAGTACTTC

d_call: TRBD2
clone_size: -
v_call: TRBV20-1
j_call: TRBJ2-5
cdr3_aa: CSARPTSGGAGTQYF
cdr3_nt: TGCAGTGCTCGGCCCACTAGCGGGGGGGCCGGGACCCAGTACTTC

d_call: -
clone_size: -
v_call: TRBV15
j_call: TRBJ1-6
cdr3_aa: CATSRDIGSYNSPLHF
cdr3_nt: TGTGCCACCAGCAGAGATATCGGGTCTTATAATTCACCCCTCCACTTT

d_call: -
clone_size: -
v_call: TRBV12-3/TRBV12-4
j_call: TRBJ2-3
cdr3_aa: CASSFVGPTDTQYF
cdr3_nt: TGTGCCAGCAGTTTTGTTGGGCCCACAGATACGCAGTATTTT

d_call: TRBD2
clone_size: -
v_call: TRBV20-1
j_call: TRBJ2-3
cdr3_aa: CSAQAAGGADTQYF
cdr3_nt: TGCAGTGCCCAGGCGGCGGGGGGAGCGGATACGCAGTATTTT